This T cell receptor (beta chain) was recorded in a study of blood T cell repertoires in COVID-19. Study details: Samples representing acute and convalescent COVID-19 were sourced from the United States, Italy and Spain. Sources were T cells, B-cell-depleted T cells, or PBMCs; the material itself was cDNA or gDNA.

Living in about two dozen US areas, the participants were between 18 and 89 years of age. What the recovered Cohort 3 donors had was two negative PCRs, clearance, or symptom resolution. The germline CDR1 and CDR2 sequences are SGHVS and FNYEAQ. CDR3 size: 17 residues. Unmatched junction bases numbered 11, after V lost 1 base and J lost 3 bases. Clones were read by immunoSEQ multiplex PCR, and TCRdb kept only the in-frame ones, dropping some. The sample carries about 190,000 clones, more than 70% recorded once. The material sequenced was PBMCs or T cells enriched from blood (not recorded which). The TCR comes from a woman aged 25 to 45 who had recovered from COVID-19. The chain links TRBV7-6 to TRBJ2-7; 8 positions agree with TRBD1. The CDR3 DNA follows: TGTGCCAGCAGCTTAGATGTAACAGGGGGTAGTAACTACGAGCAGTACTTC. This encodes CASSLDVTGGSNYEQYF.